The sequence of this TCR beta chain was determined in a study of blood T cell repertoires in COVID-19. The CDR3 spans 16 residues. From germline, CDR1 is SGHRS and CDR2 YFSETQ. With V trimmed by 5 bases and J by 7 bases, 12 bases remained unmatched. Here immunoSEQ multiplex PCR was the method, and the copy in TCRdb shows in-frame clones only, minus some. The data contain hundreds of thousands of clones, about 87% of them singletons. Ages ranged from roughly 18 to 100 years, with residence in about 23 US areas. For recovered donors of Cohort 3, there were two negative PCRs, clearance, or symptom resolution.

Sequencing input: PBMCs or T cells enriched from blood (not recorded which). J is TRBJ2-1 and V is TRBV5-1; TRBD2 matches at 10 bases. This TCR came from a woman in her forties or fifties who had recovered from COVID-19. CDR3 residues: CASSREGSGRVNEQFF. CDR3 sequence (DNA): TGCGCCAGCAGTAGGGAGGGCAGCGGGAGGGTTAATGAGCAGTTCTTC.